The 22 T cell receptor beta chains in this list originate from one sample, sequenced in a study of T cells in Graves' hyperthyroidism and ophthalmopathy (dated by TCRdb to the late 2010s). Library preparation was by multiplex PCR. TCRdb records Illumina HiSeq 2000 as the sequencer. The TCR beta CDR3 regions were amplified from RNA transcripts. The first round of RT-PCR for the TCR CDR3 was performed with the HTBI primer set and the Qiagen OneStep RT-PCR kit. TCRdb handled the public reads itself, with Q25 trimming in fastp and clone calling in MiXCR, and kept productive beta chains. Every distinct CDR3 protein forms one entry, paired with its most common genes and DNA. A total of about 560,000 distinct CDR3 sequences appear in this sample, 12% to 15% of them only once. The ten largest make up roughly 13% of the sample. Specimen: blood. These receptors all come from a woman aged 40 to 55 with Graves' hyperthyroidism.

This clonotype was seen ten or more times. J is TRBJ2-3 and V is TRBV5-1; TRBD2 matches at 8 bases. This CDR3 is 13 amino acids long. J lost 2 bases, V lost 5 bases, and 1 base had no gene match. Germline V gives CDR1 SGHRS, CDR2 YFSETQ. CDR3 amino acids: CASRTSDTDTQYF. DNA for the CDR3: TGCGCCAGCAGGACTAGCGACACAGATACGCAGTATTTT.

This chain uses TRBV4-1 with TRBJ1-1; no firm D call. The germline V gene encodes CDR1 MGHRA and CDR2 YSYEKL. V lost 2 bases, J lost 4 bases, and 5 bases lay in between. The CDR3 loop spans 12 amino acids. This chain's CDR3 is CASSQRGTEAFF. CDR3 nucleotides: TGCGCCAGCAGCCAACGCGGCACTGAAGCTTTCTTT.

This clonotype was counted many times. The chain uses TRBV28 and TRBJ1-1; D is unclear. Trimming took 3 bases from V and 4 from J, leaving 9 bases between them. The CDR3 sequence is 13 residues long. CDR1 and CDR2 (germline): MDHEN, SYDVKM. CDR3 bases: TGTGCCAGCAGTTTTTCGTCGAGCACTGAAGCTTTCTTT. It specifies CASSFSSSTEAFF.

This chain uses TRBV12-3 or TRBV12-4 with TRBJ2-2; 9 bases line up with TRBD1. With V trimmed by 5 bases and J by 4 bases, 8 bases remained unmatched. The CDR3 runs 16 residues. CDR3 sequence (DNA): TGTGCCAGCAGTGCACAGGGGGCGGCGACCACCGGGGAGCTGTTTTTT. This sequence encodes CASSAQGAATTGELFF.

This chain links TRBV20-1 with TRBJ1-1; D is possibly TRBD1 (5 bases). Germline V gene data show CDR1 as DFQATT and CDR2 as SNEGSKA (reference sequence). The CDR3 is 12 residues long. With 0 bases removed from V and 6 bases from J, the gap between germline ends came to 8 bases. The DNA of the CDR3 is TGCAGTGCTAGAGACGAGGGGCCTGAAGCTTTCTTT. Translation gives CSARDEGPEAFF.

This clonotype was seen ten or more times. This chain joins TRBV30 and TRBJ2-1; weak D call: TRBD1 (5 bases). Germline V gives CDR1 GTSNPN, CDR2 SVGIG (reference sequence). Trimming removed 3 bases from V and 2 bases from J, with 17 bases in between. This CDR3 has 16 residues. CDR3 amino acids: CAWRPHWSGTYNEQFF. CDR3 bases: TGTGCCTGGAGGCCCCACTGGTCAGGGACCTACAATGAGCAGTTCTTC. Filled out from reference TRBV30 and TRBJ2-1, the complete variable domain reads SQTIHQWPATLVQPVGSPLSLECTVEGTSNPNLYWYRQAAGRGLQLLFYSVGIGQISSEVPQNLSASRPQDRQFILSSKKLLLSDSGFYLCAWRPHWSGTYNEQFFGPGTRLTVL.

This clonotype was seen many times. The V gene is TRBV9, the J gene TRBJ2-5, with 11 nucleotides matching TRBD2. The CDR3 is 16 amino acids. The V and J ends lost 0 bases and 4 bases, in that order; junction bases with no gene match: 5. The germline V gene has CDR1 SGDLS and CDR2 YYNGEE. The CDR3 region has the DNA TGTGCCAGCAGCGTAGCTCCGGGGACTAGCGGAGAGACCCAGTACTTC. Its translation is CASSVAPGTSGETQYF.

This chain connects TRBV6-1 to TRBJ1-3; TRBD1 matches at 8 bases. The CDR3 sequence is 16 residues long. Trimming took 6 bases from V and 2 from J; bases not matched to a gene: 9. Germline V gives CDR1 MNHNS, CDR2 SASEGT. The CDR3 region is CASSPGQGLTGNTIYF. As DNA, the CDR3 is TGTGCCAGCAGCCCCGGACAGGGACTGACTGGAAACACCATATATTTT.

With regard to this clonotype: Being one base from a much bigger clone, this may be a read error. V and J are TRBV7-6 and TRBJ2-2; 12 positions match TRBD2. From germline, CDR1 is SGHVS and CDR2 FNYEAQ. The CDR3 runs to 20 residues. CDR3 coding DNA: TGTGCCGGCAGCTTAGTTCTTGGACTAGCGGGATCGATTGACACCGGGGAGCTGTTTTTT. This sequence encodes CAGSLVLGLAGSIDTGELFF. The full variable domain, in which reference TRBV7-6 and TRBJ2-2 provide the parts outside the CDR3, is GAGVSQSPRYKVTKRGQDVALRCDPISGHVSLYWYRQALGQGPEFLTYFNYEAQQDKSGLPNDRFSAERPEGSISTLTIQRTEQRDSAMYRCAGSLVLGLAGSIDTGELFFGEGSRLTVL.

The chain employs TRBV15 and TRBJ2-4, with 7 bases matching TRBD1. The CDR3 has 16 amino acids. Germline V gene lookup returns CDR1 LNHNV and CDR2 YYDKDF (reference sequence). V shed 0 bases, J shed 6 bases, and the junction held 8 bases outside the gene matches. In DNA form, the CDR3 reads TGTGCCACCAGCAGAGATCGTGAGACAGGGCTAAACATTCAGTACTTC. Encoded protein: CATSRDRETGLNIQYF.

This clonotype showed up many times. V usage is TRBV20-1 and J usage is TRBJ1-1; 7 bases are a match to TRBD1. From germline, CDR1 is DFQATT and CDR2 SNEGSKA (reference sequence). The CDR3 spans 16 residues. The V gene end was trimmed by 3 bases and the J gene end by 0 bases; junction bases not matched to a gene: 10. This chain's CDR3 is CSARSDRAGVNTEAFF. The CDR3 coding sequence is TGCAGTGCTAGGTCCGACAGGGCCGGGGTGAACACTGAAGCTTTCTTT.

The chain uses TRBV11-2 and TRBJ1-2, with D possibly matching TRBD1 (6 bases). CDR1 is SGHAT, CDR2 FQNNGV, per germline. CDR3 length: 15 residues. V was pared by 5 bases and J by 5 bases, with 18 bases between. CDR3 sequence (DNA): TGTGCCAGCAGCCCTCAACAGGGAGTGCATTATGGCTACACCTTC. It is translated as CASSPQQGVHYGYTF.

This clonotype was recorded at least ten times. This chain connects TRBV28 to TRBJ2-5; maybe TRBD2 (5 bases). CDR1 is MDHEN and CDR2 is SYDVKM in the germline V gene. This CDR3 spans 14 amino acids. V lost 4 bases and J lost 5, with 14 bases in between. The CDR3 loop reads CASSSGGSRETQYF. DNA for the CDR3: TGTGCCAGCAGTTCTGGCGGGTCTCGGGAGACCCAGTACTTC.

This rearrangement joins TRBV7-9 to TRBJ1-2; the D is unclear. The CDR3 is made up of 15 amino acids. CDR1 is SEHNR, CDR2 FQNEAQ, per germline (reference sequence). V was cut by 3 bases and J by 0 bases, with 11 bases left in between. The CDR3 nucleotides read TGTGCCAGCAGCTTCTTTCCGGCAACTAACTATGGCTACACCTTC. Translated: CASSFFPATNYGYTF.

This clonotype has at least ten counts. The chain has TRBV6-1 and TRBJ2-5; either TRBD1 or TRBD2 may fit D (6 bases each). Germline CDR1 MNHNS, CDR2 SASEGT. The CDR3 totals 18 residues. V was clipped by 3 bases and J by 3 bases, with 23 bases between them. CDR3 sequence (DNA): TGTGCCAGCAGTGACCGACTATCGCGGGACAACGGGAAAGAGACCCAGTACTTC. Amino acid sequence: CASSDRLSRDNGKETQYF.

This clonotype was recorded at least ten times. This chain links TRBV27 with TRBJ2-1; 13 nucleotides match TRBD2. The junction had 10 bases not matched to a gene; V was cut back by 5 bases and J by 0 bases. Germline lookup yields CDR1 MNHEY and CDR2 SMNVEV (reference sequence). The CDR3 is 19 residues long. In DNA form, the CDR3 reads TGTGCCAGCAGTCTTAGGACTAGCGGGAGTGTGACCTCCTACAATGAGCAGTTCTTC. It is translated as CASSLRTSGSVTSYNEQFF.

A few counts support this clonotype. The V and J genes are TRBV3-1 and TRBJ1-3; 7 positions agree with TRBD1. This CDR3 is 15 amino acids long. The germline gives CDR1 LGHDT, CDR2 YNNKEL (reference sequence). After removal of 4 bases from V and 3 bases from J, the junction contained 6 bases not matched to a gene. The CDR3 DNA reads TGTGCCAGCAGCCTCCGGACAGGCTTTGGAAACACCATATATTTT. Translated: CASSLRTGFGNTIYF.

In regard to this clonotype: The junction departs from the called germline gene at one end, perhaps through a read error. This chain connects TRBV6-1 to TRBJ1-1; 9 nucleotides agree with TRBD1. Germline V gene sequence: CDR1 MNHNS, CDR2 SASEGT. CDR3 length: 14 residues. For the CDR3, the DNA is TGTGCCGGCAGCCGGGACAGGGTGAACACTGAAGCTTTCTTT. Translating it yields CAGSRDRVNTEAFF.

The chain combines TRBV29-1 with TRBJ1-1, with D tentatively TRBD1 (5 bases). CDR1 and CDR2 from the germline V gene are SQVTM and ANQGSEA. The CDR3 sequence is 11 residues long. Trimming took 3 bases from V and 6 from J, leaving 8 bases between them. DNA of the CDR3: TGCAGCGTTGACTGGGGGGCTGAAGCTTTCTTT. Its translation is CSVDWGAEAFF.

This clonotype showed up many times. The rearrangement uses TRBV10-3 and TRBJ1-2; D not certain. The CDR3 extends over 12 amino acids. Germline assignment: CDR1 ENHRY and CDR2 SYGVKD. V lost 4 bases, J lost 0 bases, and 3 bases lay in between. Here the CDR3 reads CAISATNYGYTF. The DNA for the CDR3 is TGTGCCATCAGTGCGACTAACTATGGCTACACCTTC.

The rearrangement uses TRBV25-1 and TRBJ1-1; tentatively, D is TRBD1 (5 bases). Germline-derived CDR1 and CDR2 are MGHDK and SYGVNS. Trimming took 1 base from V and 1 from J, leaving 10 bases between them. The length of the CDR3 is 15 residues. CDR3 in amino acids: CASSESEGWNTEAFF. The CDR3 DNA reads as TGTGCCAGCAGTGAATCCGAGGGGTGGAACACTGAAGCTTTCTTT. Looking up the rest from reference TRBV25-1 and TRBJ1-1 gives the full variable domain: EADIYQTPRYLVIGTGKKITLECSQTMGHDKMYWYQQDPGMELHLIHYSYGVNSTEKGDLSSESTVSRIRTEHFPLTLESARPSHTSQYLCASSESEGWNTEAFFGQGTRLTVV.

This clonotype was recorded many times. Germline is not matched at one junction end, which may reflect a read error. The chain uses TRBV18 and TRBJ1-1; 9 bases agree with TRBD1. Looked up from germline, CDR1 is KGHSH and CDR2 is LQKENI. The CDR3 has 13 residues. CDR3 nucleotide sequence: TGTGCCAGCTCAGGACAGGGGAACGCTGAAGCTTTCTTT. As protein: CASSGQGNAEAFF.